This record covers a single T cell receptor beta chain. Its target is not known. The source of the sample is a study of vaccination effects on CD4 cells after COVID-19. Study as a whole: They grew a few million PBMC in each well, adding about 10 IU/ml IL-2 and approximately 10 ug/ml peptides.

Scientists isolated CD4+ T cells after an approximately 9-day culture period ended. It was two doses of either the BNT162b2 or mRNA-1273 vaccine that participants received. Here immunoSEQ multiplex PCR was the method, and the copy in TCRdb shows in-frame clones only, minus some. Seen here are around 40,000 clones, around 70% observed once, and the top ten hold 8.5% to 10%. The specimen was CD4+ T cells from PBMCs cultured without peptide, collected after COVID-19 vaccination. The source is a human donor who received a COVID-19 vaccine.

CDR3 sequence reads: CASSLGQGFYGYTF. DNA for the CDR3: TGCGCCAGCAGCTTGGGACAGGGCTTCTATGGCTACACCTTC. The chain combines TRBV5-1 with TRBJ1-2, with 7 bases matching TRBD1. Germline CDR1 is SGHRS and CDR2 is YFSETQ. The CDR3 sequence is 14 residues long. The ends lost 0 bases at V and 4 bases at J; junction bases unmatched: 3.